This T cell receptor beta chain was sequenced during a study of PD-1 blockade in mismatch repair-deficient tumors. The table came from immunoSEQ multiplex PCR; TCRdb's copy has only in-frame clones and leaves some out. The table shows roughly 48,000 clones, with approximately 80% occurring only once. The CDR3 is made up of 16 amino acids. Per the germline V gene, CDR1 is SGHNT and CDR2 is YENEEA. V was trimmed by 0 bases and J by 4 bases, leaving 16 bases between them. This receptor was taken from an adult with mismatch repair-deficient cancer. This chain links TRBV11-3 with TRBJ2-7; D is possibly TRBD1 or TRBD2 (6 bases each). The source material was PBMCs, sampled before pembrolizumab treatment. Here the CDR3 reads CASSLDTVAGQYEQYF. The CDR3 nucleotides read TGTGCCAGCAGCTTAGACACGGTTGCGGGACAATACGAGCAGTACTTC.